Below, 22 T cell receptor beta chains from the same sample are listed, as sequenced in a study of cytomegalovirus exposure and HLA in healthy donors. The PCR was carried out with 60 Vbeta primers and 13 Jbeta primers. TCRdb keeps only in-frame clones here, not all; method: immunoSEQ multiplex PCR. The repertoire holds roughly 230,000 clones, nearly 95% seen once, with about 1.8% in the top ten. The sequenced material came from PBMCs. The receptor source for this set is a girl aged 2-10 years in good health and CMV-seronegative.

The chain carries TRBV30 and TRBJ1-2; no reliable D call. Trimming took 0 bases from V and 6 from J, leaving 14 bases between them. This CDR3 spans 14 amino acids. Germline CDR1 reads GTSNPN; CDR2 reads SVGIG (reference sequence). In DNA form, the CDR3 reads TGTGCCTGGAGTGTAGAGGGCGGGCAGGATGGCTACACCTTC. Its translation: CAWSVEGGQDGYTF.

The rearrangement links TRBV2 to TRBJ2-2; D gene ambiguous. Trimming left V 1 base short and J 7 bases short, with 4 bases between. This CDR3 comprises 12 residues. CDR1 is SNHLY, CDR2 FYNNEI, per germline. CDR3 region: CASSEVIGELFF. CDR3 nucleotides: TGTGCCAGCAGTGAAGTAATCGGGGAGCTGTTTTTT.

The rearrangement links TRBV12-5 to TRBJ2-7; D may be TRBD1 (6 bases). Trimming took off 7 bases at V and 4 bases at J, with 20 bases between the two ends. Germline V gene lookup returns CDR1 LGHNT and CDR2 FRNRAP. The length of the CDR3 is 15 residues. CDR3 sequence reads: CASARGDWGRYEQYF. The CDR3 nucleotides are TGTGCTAGTGCCCGGGGCGACTGGGGGCGATACGAGCAGTACTTC.

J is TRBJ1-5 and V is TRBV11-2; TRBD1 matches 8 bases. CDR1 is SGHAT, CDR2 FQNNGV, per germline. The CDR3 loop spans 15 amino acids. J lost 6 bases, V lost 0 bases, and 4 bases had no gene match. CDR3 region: CASSLDQGAAQPQHF. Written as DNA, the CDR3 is TGTGCCAGCAGCTTAGATCAGGGGGCCGCTCAGCCCCAGCATTTT.

CDR3 amino acids: CASSAGENYEQYF. CDR3 bases: TGTGCCAGCAGTGCCGGAGAGAATTACGAGCAGTACTTC. The rearrangement joins TRBV6-5 to TRBJ2-7; D is unclear. CDR1 and CDR2 from the germline V gene are MNHEY and SVGAGI. This CDR3 comprises 13 residues. Trimming left V 5 bases short and J 4 bases short, with 12 bases between.

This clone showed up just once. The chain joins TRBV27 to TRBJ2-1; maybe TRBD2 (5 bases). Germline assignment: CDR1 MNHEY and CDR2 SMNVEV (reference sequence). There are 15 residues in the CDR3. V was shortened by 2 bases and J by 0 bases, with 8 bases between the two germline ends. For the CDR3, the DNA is TGTGCCAGCAGTTTAGGGCGGGCCTCCTACAATGAGCAGTTCTTC. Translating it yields CASSLGRASYNEQFF.

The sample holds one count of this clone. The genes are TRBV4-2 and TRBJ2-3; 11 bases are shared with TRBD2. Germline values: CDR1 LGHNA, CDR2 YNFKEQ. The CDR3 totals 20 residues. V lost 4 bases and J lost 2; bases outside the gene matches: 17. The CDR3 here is CASSRGTFSGRAQPTDTQYF. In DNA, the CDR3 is TGTGCCAGCAGCCGAGGTACCTTTAGCGGGAGGGCCCAACCCACAGATACGCAGTATTTT.

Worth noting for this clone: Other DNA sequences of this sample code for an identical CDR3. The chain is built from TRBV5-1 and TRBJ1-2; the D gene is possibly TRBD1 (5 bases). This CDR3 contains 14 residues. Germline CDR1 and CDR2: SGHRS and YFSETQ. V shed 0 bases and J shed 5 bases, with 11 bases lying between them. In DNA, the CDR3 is TGCGCCAGCAGCTTGGCCGGGGGAACATATGGCTACACCTTC. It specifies CASSLAGGTYGYTF. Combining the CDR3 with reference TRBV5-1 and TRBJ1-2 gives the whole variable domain KAGVTQTPRYLIKTRGQQVTLSCSPISGHRSVSWYQQTPGQGLQFLFEYFSETQRNKGNFPGRFSGRQFSNSRSEMNVSTLELGDSALYLCASSLAGGTYGYTFGSGTRLTVV.

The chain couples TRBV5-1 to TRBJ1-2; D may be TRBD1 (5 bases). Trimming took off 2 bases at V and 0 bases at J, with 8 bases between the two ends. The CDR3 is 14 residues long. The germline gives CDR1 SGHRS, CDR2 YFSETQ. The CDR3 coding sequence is TGCGCCAGCAGCTTTGCAGGGTCTAACTATGGCTACACCTTC. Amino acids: CASSFAGSNYGYTF.

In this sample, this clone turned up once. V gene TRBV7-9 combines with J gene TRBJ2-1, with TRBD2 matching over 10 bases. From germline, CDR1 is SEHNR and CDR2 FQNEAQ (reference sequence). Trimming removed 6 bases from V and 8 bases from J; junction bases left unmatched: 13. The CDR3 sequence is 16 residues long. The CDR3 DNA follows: TGTGCCAGCAGTTGGGGAGTAGCGGGAGGTGAGGATGAGCAGTTCTTC. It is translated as CASSWGVAGGEDEQFF. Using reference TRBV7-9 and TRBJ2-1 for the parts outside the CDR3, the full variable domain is DTGVSQNPRHKITKRGQNVTFRCDPISEHNRLYWYRQTLGQGPEFLTYFQNEAQLEKSRLLSDRFSAERPKGSFSTLEIQRTEQGDSAMYLCASSWGVAGGEDEQFFGPGTRLTVL.

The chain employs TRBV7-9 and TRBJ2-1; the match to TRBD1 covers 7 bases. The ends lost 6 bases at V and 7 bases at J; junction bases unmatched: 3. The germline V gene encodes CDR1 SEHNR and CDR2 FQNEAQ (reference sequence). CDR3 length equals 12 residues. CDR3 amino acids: CASRTGSNEQFF. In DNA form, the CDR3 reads TGTGCCAGCAGGACAGGGTCTAATGAGCAGTTCTTC.

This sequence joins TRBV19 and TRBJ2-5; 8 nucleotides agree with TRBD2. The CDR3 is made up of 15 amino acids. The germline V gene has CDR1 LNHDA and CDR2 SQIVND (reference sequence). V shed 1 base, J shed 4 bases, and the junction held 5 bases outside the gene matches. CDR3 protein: CASSIGSGGRETQYF. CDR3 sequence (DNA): TGTGCCAGTAGTATAGGGAGCGGGGGCAGAGAGACCCAGTACTTC.

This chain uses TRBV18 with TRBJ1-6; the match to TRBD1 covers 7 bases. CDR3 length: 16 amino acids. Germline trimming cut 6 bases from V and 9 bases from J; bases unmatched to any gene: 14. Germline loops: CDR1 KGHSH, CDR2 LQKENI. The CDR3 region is CASSLWDSGTTSPLHF. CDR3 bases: TGTGCCAGCTCGCTTTGGGACAGTGGAACAACTTCACCCCTCCACTTT.

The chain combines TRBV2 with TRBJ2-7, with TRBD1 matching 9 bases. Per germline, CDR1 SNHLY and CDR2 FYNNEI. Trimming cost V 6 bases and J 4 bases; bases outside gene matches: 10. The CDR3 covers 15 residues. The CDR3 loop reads CASRYLGQGRYEQYF. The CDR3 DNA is TGTGCCAGCAGGTACCTCGGACAGGGGCGATACGAGCAGTACTTC.

CDR3 residues: CASSPPTSVRSGEQYF. CDR3 nucleotide sequence: TGTGCCAGCAGTCCACCGACTAGCGTAAGAAGTGGCGAGCAGTACTTC. This chain joins TRBV6-6 and TRBJ2-7; 8 bases agree with TRBD2. This CDR3 region has 16 residues. The V gene's germline CDR1 is MNHNY and CDR2 SVGAGI (reference sequence). The ends lost 5 bases at V and 6 bases at J; junction bases unmatched: 15.

The DNA for the CDR3 is TGCGCCAGCAGTGGACAGAGGACAGATACGCAGTATTTT. Protein: CASSGQRTDTQYF. The V call is TRBV10-1, the J call TRBJ2-3; D may be TRBD1 (5 bases). Trimming cost V 4 bases and J 3 bases, with 8 bases left between them. The V gene's germline CDR1 is WNHNN and CDR2 SYGVQD (reference sequence). The CDR3 has 13 amino acids.

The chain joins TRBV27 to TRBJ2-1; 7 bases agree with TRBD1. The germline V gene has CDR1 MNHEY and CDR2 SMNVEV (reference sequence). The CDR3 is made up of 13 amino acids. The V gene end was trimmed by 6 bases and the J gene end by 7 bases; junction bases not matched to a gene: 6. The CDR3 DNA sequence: TGTGCCAGCAGGTGGGACAGTAGGAATGAGCAGTTCTTC. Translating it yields CASRWDSRNEQFF.

This CDR3 reads CASSFGLAGVSYNEQFF. The DNA for the CDR3 is TGTGCCAGCAGCTTTGGACTAGCGGGAGTTTCCTACAATGAGCAGTTCTTC. The chain couples TRBV9 to TRBJ2-1; 13 bases map to TRBD2. The CDR3 loop spans 17 amino acids. V lost 4 bases and J lost 1; bases outside the gene matches: 5. Per germline, CDR1 SGDLS and CDR2 YYNGEE.

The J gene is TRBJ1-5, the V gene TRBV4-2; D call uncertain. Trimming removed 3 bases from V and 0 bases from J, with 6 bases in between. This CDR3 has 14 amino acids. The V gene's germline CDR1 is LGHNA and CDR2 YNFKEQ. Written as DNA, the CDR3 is TGTGCCAGCAGCCAGTTTAATAGCAATCAGCCCCAGCATTTT. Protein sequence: CASSQFNSNQPQHF.

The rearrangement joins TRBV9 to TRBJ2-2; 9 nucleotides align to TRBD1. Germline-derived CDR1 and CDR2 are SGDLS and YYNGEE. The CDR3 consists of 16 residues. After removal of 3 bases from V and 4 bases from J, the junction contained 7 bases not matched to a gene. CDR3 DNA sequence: TGTGCCAGCAGCGGCGGACAGGGGTTGGTCACCGGGGAGCTGTTTTTT. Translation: CASSGGQGLVTGELFF. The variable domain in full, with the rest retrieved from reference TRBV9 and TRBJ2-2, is DSGVTQTPKHLITATGQRVTLRCSPRSGDLSVYWYQQSLDQGLQFLIQYYNGEERAKGNILERFSAQQFPDLHSELNLSSLELGDSALYFCASSGGQGLVTGELFFGEGSRLTVL.

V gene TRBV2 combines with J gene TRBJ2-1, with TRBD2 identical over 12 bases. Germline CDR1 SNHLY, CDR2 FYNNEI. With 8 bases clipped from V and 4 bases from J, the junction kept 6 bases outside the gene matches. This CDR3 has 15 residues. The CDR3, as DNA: TGTGCCAGCGCCCCACTAGCGGGGGGTTACAATGAGCAGTTCTTC. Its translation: CASAPLAGGYNEQFF.

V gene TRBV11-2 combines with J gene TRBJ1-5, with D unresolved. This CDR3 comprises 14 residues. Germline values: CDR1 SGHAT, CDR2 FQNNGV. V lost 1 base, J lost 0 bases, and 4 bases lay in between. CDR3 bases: TGTGCCAGCAGCTTAGGTAGTAGCAATCAGCCCCAGCATTTT. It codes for CASSLGSSNQPQHF.